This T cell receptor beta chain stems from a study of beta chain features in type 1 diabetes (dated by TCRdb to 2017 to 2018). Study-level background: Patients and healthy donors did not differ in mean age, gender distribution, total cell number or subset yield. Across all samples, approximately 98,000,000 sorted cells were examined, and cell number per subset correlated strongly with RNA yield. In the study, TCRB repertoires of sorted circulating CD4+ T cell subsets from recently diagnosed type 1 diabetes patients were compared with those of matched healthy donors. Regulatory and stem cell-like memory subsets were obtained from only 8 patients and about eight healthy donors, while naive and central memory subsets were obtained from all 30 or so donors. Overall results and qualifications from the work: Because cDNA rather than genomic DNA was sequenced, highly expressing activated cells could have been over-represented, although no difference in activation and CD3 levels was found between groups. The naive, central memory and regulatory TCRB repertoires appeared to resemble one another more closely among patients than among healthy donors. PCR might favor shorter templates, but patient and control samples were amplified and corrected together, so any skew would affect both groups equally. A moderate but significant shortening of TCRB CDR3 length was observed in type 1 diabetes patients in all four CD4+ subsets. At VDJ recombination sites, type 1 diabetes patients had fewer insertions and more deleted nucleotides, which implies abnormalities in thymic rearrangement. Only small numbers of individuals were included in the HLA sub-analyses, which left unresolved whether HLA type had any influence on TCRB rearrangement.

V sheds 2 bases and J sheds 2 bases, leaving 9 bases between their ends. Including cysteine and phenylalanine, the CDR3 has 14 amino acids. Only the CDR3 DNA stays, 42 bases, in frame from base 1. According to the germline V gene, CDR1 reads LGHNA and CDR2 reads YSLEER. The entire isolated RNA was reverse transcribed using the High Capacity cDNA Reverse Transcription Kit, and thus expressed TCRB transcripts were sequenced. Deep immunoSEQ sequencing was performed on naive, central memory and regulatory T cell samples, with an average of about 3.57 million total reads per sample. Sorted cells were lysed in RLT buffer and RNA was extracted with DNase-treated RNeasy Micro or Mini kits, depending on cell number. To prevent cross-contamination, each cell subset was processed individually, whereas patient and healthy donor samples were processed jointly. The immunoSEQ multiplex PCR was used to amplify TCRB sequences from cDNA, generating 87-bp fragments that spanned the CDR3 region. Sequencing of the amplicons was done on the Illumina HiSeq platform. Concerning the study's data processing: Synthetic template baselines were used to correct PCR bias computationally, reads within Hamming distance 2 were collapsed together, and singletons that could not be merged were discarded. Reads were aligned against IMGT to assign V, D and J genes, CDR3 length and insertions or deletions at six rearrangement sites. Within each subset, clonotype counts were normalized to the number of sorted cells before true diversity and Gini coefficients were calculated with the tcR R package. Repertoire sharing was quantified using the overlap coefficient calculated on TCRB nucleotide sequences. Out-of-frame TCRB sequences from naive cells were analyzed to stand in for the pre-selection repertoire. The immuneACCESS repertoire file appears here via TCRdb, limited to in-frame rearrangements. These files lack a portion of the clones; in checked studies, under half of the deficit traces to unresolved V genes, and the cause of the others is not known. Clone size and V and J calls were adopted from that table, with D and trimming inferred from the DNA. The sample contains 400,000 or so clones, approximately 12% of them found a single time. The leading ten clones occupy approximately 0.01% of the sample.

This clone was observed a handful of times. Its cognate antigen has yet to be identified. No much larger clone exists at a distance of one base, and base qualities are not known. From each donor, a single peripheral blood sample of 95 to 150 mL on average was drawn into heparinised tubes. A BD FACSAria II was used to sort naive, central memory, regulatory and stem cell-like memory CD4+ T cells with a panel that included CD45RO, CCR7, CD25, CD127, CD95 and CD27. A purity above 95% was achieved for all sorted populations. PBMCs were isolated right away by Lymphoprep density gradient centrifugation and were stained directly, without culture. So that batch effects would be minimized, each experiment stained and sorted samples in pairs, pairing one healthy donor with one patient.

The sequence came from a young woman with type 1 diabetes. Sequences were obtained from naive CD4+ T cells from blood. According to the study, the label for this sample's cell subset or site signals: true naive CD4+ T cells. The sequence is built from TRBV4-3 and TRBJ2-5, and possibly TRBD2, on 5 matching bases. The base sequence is TGCGCCAGCAGCCAACAACTAGGACAAGAGACCCAGTACTTC. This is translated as CASSQQLGQETQYF.